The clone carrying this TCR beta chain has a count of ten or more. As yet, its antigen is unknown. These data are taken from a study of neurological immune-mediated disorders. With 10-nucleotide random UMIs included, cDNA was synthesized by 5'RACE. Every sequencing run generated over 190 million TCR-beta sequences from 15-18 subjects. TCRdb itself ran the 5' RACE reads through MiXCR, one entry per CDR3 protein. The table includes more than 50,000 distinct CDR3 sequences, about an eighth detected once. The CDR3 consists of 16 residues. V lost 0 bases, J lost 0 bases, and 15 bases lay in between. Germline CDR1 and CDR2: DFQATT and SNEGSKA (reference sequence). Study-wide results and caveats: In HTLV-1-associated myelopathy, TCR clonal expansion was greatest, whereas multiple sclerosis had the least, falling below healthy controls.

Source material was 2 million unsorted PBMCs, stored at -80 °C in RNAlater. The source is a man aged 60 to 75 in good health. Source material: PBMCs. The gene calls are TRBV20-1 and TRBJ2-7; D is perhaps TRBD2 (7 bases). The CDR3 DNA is TGCAGTGCTAGAGATTATGGGGGGGCGAGCTCCTACGAGCAGTACTTC. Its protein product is CSARDYGGASSYEQYF.